Following are 21 T cell receptor beta chains from one sample sequenced in a study of T cell repertoires in ileal Crohn's disease. Here immunoSEQ multiplex PCR was the method, and the copy in TCRdb shows in-frame clones only, minus some. The sample has 7,000 to 7,500 clones, about two thirds seen once; the top ten hold roughly 47%. Time point meaning: proximal margin of the surgical specimen (macroscopically non-inflamed). The sequenced sample was ileal tissue. Receptors were obtained from an adult with Crohn's disease.

This chain joins TRBV6-1 and TRBJ1-2; D unresolved. This CDR3 is 15 amino acids long. Germline V gene lookup returns CDR1 MNHNS and CDR2 SASEGT. Trimming shortened V by 2 bases and J by 0 bases, and 10 bases separated the two germline ends. CDR3 in DNA: TGTGCCAGCAGTGAAATAACTATTACTAACTATGGCTACACCTTC. Its translation: CASSEITITNYGYTF.

This clone was seen a single time. The chain carries TRBV28 and TRBJ2-7, with 8 positions matching TRBD1. J was trimmed by 5 bases and V by 4 bases; bases with no gene match: 16. Germline values: CDR1 MDHEN, CDR2 SYDVKM. This CDR3 contains 17 residues. CDR3 DNA sequence: TGTGCCAGCAGTTCACCACCTCAGGGACAGGTCTTCAACGAGCAGTACTTC. Residues: CASSSPPQGQVFNEQYF.

Judged by abundance, this clone is large. V gene TRBV10-2 combines with J gene TRBJ1-2; no reliable D call. CDR3 size: 15 residues. Germline CDR1 and CDR2: WSHSY and SAAADI. Trimming shortened V by 4 bases and J by 8 bases, and 20 bases separated the two germline ends. CDR3 nucleotides: TGCGCCAGCAGTGCTTACCTGGCCTCCCTGGCGGGCTACACCTTC. Protein sequence: CASSAYLASLAGYTF.

The CDR3 is CASSLGRNYGYTF. DNA of the CDR3: TGTGCCAGTAGTCTAGGGAGGAACTATGGCTACACCTTC. The chain recombines TRBV19 with TRBJ1-2; D is unclear. The CDR3 consists of 13 residues. V was shortened by 5 bases and J by 2 bases, with 9 bases between the two germline ends. The germline gives CDR1 LNHDA, CDR2 SQIVND (reference sequence). Drawing the rest from reference TRBV19 and TRBJ1-2, the complete variable domain is DGGITQSPKYLFRKEGQNVTLSCEQNLNHDAMYWYRQDPGQGLRLIYYSQIVNDFQKGDIAEGYSVSREKKESFPLTVTSAQKNPTAFYLCASSLGRNYGYTFGSGTRLTVV.

This chain links TRBV15 with TRBJ2-3; TRBD2 might be the D (5 bases). The CDR3 covers 12 residues. Deletions cut 0 bases from V and 7 bases from J, with 5 bases between. Germline values: CDR1 LNHNV, CDR2 YYDKDF (reference sequence). Written as DNA, the CDR3 is TGTGCCACCAGCAGAGACGGGAATACGCAGTATTTT. Amino acid sequence: CATSRDGNTQYF.

The rearrangement links TRBV7-2 to TRBJ2-7; 10 nucleotides agree with TRBD2. The CDR3 spans 14 residues. Trimming took 1 base from V and 7 from J; bases not matched to a gene: 4. Per the germline V gene, CDR1 is SGHTA and CDR2 is FQGNSA. The CDR3 protein is CASSLGLAGDEQYF. In DNA, the CDR3 is TGTGCCAGCAGCTTAGGGCTAGCGGGAGATGAGCAGTACTTC. Variable domain in full (rest from reference TRBV7-2 and TRBJ2-7): GAGVSQSPSNKVTEKGKDVELRCDPISGHTALYWYRQSLGQGLEFLIYFQGNSAPDKSGLPSDRFSAERTGGSVSTLTIQRTQQEDSAVYLCASSLGLAGDEQYFGPGTRLTVT.

This clone was seen once. V is TRBV7-2 and J is TRBJ1-2; 7 bases fit TRBD1. This CDR3 spans 15 amino acids. CDR1 and CDR2 from the germline V gene are SGHTA and FQGNSA. The trim removed 4 bases at V and 4 bases at J, leaving 9 bases unmatched. DNA for the CDR3: TGTGCCAGCAGCTGGCGACAGGGAGTGGGCTATGGCTACACCTTC. It translates to CASSWRQGVGYGYTF.

The chain recombines TRBV19 with TRBJ2-1; D is uncertain. The CDR3 is 12 residues long. Trimming left V 5 bases short and J 14 bases short, with 16 bases between. Germline loops: CDR1 LNHDA, CDR2 SQIVND (reference sequence). CDR3 nucleotides: TGTGCCAGTAGTGCGGAAACGGGTAGGGAGTTCTTC. Its protein is CASSAETGREFF.

As DNA, the CDR3 is TGTGCCAGCAGCCTAGGGGGGAACGGGAGATACGAGCAGTACTTC. This translates into CASSLGGNGRYEQYF. The V gene is TRBV7-3, the J gene TRBJ2-7; D may be TRBD1 or TRBD2 (6 bases each). Germline loops: CDR1 SGHTA, CDR2 FQGTGA. The CDR3 has 15 residues. V dropped 5 bases and J dropped 4 bases, with 18 bases sitting between them. Complete variable domain (other parts from reference TRBV7-3 and TRBJ2-7): GAGVSQTPSNKVTEKGKYVELRCDPISGHTALYWYRQSLGQGPEFLIYFQGTGAADDSGLPNDRFFAVRPEGSVSTLKIQRTERGDSAVYLCASSLGGNGRYEQYFGPGTRLTVT.

The chain joins TRBV5-4 to TRBJ1-4; a weak D match, TRBD1 (5 bases). V was trimmed by 2 bases and J by 5 bases, leaving 13 bases between them. Germline V CDR1 and CDR2: SGHNT, YYREEE (reference sequence). The CDR3 has 15 amino acids. CDR3 amino acids: CASSFPGGPNEKLFF. As DNA, the CDR3 is TGTGCCAGCAGCTTTCCGGGGGGACCGAATGAAAAACTGTTTTTT.

This clone has just one count. CDR3 nucleotides: TGTGCCAGCAGCGTAGCGGCGGGAGGCGAGCAGTACTTC. Translated: CASSVAAGGEQYF. The chain uses TRBV9 and TRBJ2-7; 8 bases are a match to TRBD2. The V gene end was trimmed by 0 bases and the J gene end by 6 bases; junction bases not matched to a gene: 2. The germline gives CDR1 SGDLS, CDR2 YYNGEE. CDR3 size: 13 residues.

The chain combines TRBV9 with TRBJ2-1; maybe TRBD2 (5 bases). The CDR3 extends over 15 amino acids. The ends were cut back, 4 bases at V and 2 bases at J, with 13 bases in the middle. Germline assignment: CDR1 SGDLS and CDR2 YYNGEE. The CDR3 spells CASSIGDVAYNEQFF. The DNA of the CDR3 is TGTGCCAGCAGCATCGGGGATGTCGCCTACAATGAGCAGTTCTTC.

V usage is TRBV25-1 and J usage is TRBJ2-7; TRBD1 matches at 9 bases. Germline V gives CDR1 MGHDK, CDR2 SYGVNS. Trimming cost V 5 bases and J 5 bases; bases outside gene matches: 13. This CDR3 comprises 16 residues. In DNA form, the CDR3 reads TGTGCCAGCAGTTTATCCGGGACAGGGTTTTCCCACGAGCAGTACTTC. Translated, it gives CASSLSGTGFSHEQYF.

This clone was seen only once. This chain joins TRBV2 and TRBJ1-1; D not certain. CDR1 and CDR2 from the germline V gene are SNHLY and FYNNEI. V lost 5 bases and J lost 7, with 8 bases in between. CDR3 length: 11 amino acids. The CDR3 sequence is CASSPSYEAFF. CDR3 nucleotide sequence: TGTGCCAGCAGTCCAAGCTATGAAGCTTTCTTT.

On this clone: Other DNA sequences in the same sample also yield this CDR3. The chain joins TRBV5-1 to TRBJ1-5; no reliable D call. The CDR3 loop spans 13 amino acids. Trimming removed 0 bases at V and 4 bases at J, with 5 bases between. Germline CDR1 and CDR2: SGHRS and YFSETQ. The CDR3 DNA is TGCGCCAGCAGCTTGGGGGTAAATCAGCCCCAGCATTTT. Protein: CASSLGVNQPQHF.

The chain couples TRBV5-1 to TRBJ2-7; 12 nucleotides line up with TRBD2. The germline V gene encodes CDR1 SGHRS and CDR2 YFSETQ. This CDR3 is 15 amino acids long. J lost 1 base, V lost 5 bases, and 4 bases had no gene match. The CDR3 region has the DNA TGCGCCAGCAGACCTGGGACTAGCGGGTCCTACGAGCAGTACTTC. Translation: CASRPGTSGSYEQYF.

The chain has TRBV7-2 and TRBJ2-7; tentatively, D is TRBD1 (6 bases). Germline values: CDR1 SGHTA, CDR2 FQGNSA. V lost 4 bases and J lost 3, with 16 bases in between. This CDR3 is 15 amino acids long. CDR3 bases: TGTGCCAGCAGCTCCTTACAGGGCTCCAACTACGAGCAGTACTTC. This gives the protein CASSSLQGSNYEQYF. The full variable domain, with the rest looked up from reference TRBV7-2 and TRBJ2-7, is GAGVSQSPSNKVTEKGKDVELRCDPISGHTALYWYRQSLGQGLEFLIYFQGNSAPDKSGLPSDRFSAERTGGSVSTLTIQRTQQEDSAVYLCASSSLQGSNYEQYFGPGTRLTVT.

Only one count was recorded for this clone. The J gene is TRBJ1-1, the V gene TRBV21-1; the table's D gene call, TRBD1, was not cross checked with the DNA. TRBV21-1 is assigned pseudogene status. CDR3 size: 17 residues. CDR3 DNA: TGTGCCAGCAACTCCGACAGGGGGATGCTCATGAACACTGAAGCTTTCTTT. Translating it yields CASNSDRGMLMNTEAFF.

The J gene is TRBJ1-4, the V gene TRBV15; D possibly corresponds to TRBD1 (5 bases). Germline V gene data show CDR1 as LNHNV and CDR2 as YYDKDF (reference sequence). CDR3 length: 17 residues. V lost 1 base, J lost 2 bases, and 14 bases lay in between. This CDR3 is CATSRGDRGSTNEKLFF. The DNA for the CDR3 is TGTGCCACCAGCAGAGGGGACCGGGGTTCCACTAATGAAAAACTGTTTTTT.

The V and J genes are TRBV7-2 and TRBJ1-2, with D perhaps TRBD1 (5 bases). This CDR3 has 16 amino acids. Trimming took off 3 bases at V and 0 bases at J, with 14 bases between the two ends. Germline V gene sequence: CDR1 SGHTA, CDR2 FQGNSA. Written as DNA, the CDR3 is TGTGCCAGCAGCTTTTACATAGGGACTACTAACTATGGCTACACCTTC. It is translated as CASSFYIGTTNYGYTF.

The chain couples TRBV6-5 to TRBJ2-2; D is possibly TRBD1 (6 bases). The germline V and J ends were trimmed by 6 bases and 2 bases, with 10 bases remaining between them. The CDR3 runs to 14 residues. Germline-derived CDR1 and CDR2 are MNHEY and SVGAGI. The DNA of the CDR3 is TGTGCCAGCAGGGGGGACACCAACACCGGGGAGCTGTTTTTT. Its translation: CASRGDTNTGELFF.